The sequence of this T cell receptor (beta chain) was determined in a study of breast tumors, draining lymph nodes, adjacent tissues. Regarding the study as a whole: Tumor repertoires ranked between lymph nodes and nontumor tissue in diversity, with V and J gene preferences. Data only fit, rather than demonstrated, lymph node origin of most tumor T cells. Data fit most tumor T cells coming from lymph node, expanding in tumor.

This clonotype has just one count. Its antigen remains unidentified. With a much larger clone just one base away, this may be a read error. The V gene's germline CDR1 is SGHNT and CDR2 YYREEE (reference sequence). CDR3 length equals 15 residues. Breast cancer patients provided tissue from their axillary draining lymph nodes. TCRdb reprocessed the multiplex PCR reads with MiXCR, giving one entry per CDR3 protein. Seen here are about 200,000 distinct CDR3 sequences, 30% to 40% observed once, and the top ten hold 4% to 5.5%. Sequenced sample: axillary lymph node tissue. The rearrangement joins TRBV5-4 to TRBJ2-1; 10 bases are a match to TRBD2. This clonotype was obtained from a female donor with breast cancer. Some clones in this sample may be carry-over from other donors' samples. In nucleotides, the CDR3 is TGTGCCTGCAGCTTGGTCCTAGCGGGGGCCAATGAGCAGTTCTTC. It encodes CACSLVLAGANEQFF.